This T cell receptor beta chain was sequenced in a study of tissue T cells after allogeneic stem cell transplantation. Clones were sequenced by immunoSEQ multiplex PCR, and TCRdb holds only the in-frame ones, with some missing. Among about 2,000 clones listed, under 55% were seen once. About this clone: Its cognate antigen is unknown. The listed genes are named as in mouse. The read terminates 1 residue before the CDR3 end, so the remaining end is supplied by the germline J gene.

As for time point: mouse harvest day 14 after allogeneic transplant. Tail vein injection delivered 10^7 T-cell-depleted bone marrow cells and 10^6 splenic CD5+ T cells. Mice had MHC-mismatched B6 into BALB/c GVHD, sampled day 7 or 14. CDR1 and CDR2 (germline): FNHDT, SITEND (reference sequence). This CDR3 is built from 14 residues. Between the trimmed V and J ends, which lost 0 bases and 3 bases, there was a span of 7 bases. Study-wide results and caveats: Across patients, clones rarely overlapped, yet motif clusters were shared tissue-specifically.

This rearrangement joins TRBV19 to TRBJ2-1, with D hard to call. This clonotype originated in a female BALB/c mouse given C57BL/6 T cells with graft-versus-host disease after an allogeneic hematopoietic cell transplant. Sequencing input: lymph node tissue. CDR3 DNA (partial): TGTGCCAGCAGTATAGACACAGTCTATGCTGAGCAGTTC. This sequence encodes CASSIDTVYAEQF. The complete CDR3 protein is CASSIDTVYAEQFF.